Listed below are T cell receptor beta chains from one sample, sequenced in a study of T-cell reconstitution after alpha-beta-depleted transplantation in children. TCRdb used MiXCR to reprocess the PCR reads, holding one entry per CDR3 protein. The table has about a million distinct CDR3 sequences, around 30% seen once; the top ten hold over 25%. Sequencing used PBMCs, mostly from graft donor cells, obtained 360 days after TCRalphabeta/CD19-depleted stem cell transplant. The receptors here all came from a boy younger than two who had a stem cell transplant for SCID, so the T cells may come from the graft donor. Each CDR3 is given with its conserved first and last residue. Clone sizes are given selectively: once, few, many, or a class where the clone is expanded.

v_gene	j_gene	abundance	CDR3aa
TRBV4-3	TRBJ2-7	few	CASSQYGHTSYEQYF
TRBV12-3/TRBV12-4	TRBJ2-1	few	CASSLEALGQFF
TRBV7-2	TRBJ2-7	-	CASSSWDSHPYEQYF
TRBV20-1	TRBJ1-5	few	CSARAPTPSGNQPQHF
TRBV5-1	TRBJ1-3	-	CASSRDREGNTIYF
TRBV4-1	TRBJ2-1	-	CASSQDPGSYNEQFF
TRBV7-8	TRBJ2-7	few	CASSLETSFEQYF
TRBV28	TRBJ2-2	-	CASRGGEAGELFF
TRBV6-5	TRBJ2-2	-	CASSYSRTNTGELFF
TRBV5-1	TRBJ1-1	few	CASSFRGAEAFF
TRBV20-1	TRBJ2-7	few	CSAPFQGAITSEQYF
TRBV11-2	TRBJ2-3	-	CASSRRGAGGRGTDTQYF
TRBV3-1	TRBJ2-4	-	CASSRTGTGQAKNIQYF
TRBV5-1	TRBJ2-5	-	CASSLAVAGGGQETQYF
TRBV6-2/TRBV6-3	TRBJ2-7	many	CASRASYAPYEQYF
TRBV27	TRBJ2-2	-	CASSPDRDSTGELFF
TRBV5-1	TRBJ2-1	few	CASSSKMLAGGASYNEQFF
TRBV20-1	TRBJ2-7	few	CSARPGGLPFYEQYF